The subject of this entry is one T cell receptor beta chain. The ends were cut back, 2 bases at V and 9 bases at J, with 14 bases in the middle. Germline assignment: CDR1 MDHEN and CDR2 SYDVKM. This CDR3 region has 13 residues. The data were taken from a study of blood T cell repertoires in COVID-19. Study overall: Researchers got acute and convalescent COVID-19 samples from the United States, Italy and Spain. In each case, the material was cDNA or gDNA derived from T cells, B-cell-depleted T cells, or PBMCs.

As originally analysed: Reference gene primer amplification in the assay estimated nucleated cell counts. Using immunoSEQ multiplex PCR, the repertoire was profiled, and TCRdb retains in-frame clones only, with some absent. The V and J calls and clone size are taken from that table; D and trimming were inferred from the DNA. Here the sample spans 250,000 to 350,000 clones, about 90% being singletons. The chain carries TRBV28 and TRBJ2-7; D gene uncertain. This TCR was recovered from a man aged 18 to 30 with active or convalescent COVID-19. Sequenced material: peripheral blood. Written as DNA, the CDR3 is TGTGCCAGCAGTTTAATCCAGTCTGTTGGGCAGTACTTC. This gives the protein CASSLIQSVGQYF.